The rows below give T cell receptor beta chains drawn from one sample of a study of human T cells and chemical hapten exposure. TCRdb redid the calling of the RACE reads with MiXCR, one entry per CDR3 protein. The data show about 270,000 distinct CDR3 sequences, with around 7.7% seen just once and roughly 1.2% held by the top ten. The specimen comprised whole blood, sampled in connection with sensitization to the hapten diphenylcyclopropenone (DPC). These receptors all stem from a man younger than 30 with alopecia areata. Some clones in this sample may be carry-over from other donors' samples. Both conserved end residues are part of each CDR3.

CDR3 protein,V gene,J gene
CASKDSEMDYGYTF,TRBV19,TRBJ1-2
CASRKTHSNQPQHF,TRBV6-5,TRBJ1-5
CASTKSGAGSQETQYF,TRBV6-2/TRBV6-3,TRBJ2-5
CASSLGERGAYGYTF,TRBV5-6,TRBJ1-2
CASSQGQGQRNQPQHF,TRBV4-1,TRBJ1-5
CASSPQGGWGTEAFF,TRBV11-2,TRBJ1-1
CASRGYESEHF,TRBV2,TRBJ1-5
CSARMEGSYGYTF,TRBV20-1,TRBJ1-2
CASRRTSGGGGDTQYF,TRBV3-1,TRBJ2-3
CATSDPRQGYTDTQYF,TRBV24-1,TRBJ2-3
CSARATGVTNTGELFF,TRBV20-1,TRBJ2-2
CASSSRAGGRSDTQYF,TRBV6-2/TRBV6-3,TRBJ2-3
CASSITGGNTEAFF,TRBV19,TRBJ1-1
CASSHEIDQPQHF,TRBV14,TRBJ1-5
CASSLAGAHWNEQFF,TRBV7-2,TRBJ2-1
CASSSQTAFF,TRBV7-2,TRBJ1-1
CASSETRAGQPQHF,TRBV2,TRBJ1-5
CSVFRDRELFF,TRBV29-1,TRBJ1-4
CASSSPRPGDGYTF,TRBV27,TRBJ1-2
CASSPGQYNSPLHF,TRBV2,TRBJ1-6
CASSQGGGSNTGELFF,TRBV3-1,TRBJ2-2
CASSPRRGPYYEQYF,TRBV28,TRBJ2-7
CASSFSGNFRPPYGYTF,TRBV12-3/TRBV12-4,TRBJ1-2
CATSRPGDGDEKLFF,TRBV15,TRBJ1-4
CASSRWGQGVNIQYF,TRBV21-1,TRBJ2-4
CAISSRGSYEQYF,TRBV10-3,TRBJ2-7
CASSQLVLASQPQHF,TRBV4-2,TRBJ1-5
CASSSPGRRNTEAFF,TRBV7-9,TRBJ1-1
CASSPKTEQYF,TRBV12-3/TRBV12-4,TRBJ2-7
CASSQDVSNQPQHF,TRBV4-3,TRBJ1-5
CASKRSPYGYTF,TRBV2,TRBJ1-2
CASTPQSWVNEQFF,TRBV7-2,TRBJ2-1
CASWTPMGSTEAFF,TRBV5-5,TRBJ1-1
CAIRDRGLIGPQFF,TRBV10-3,TRBJ2-1
CASSLFWNSPLHF,TRBV27,TRBJ1-6
CASSYRRKTSGGNTQETQYF,TRBV6-1,TRBJ2-5
CASSLSPPGSQETQYF,TRBV7-3,TRBJ2-5
CASSITTGIQETQYF,TRBV4-1,TRBJ2-5
CASSLETGVSEQYF,TRBV5-1,TRBJ2-7
CASSPGVRDKETQYF,TRBV28,TRBJ2-5
CASSLVGRRTALHF,TRBV7-2,TRBJ1-6
CASSLFSLRGRDYGYTF,TRBV11-2,TRBJ1-2
CASSFSGLVVAKNIQYF,TRBV28,TRBJ2-4
CASSLLGLAGYQETQYF,TRBV7-9,TRBJ2-5
CASSPGTRPDEQYF,TRBV12-3/TRBV12-4,TRBJ2-7
CASSLQGMLNIQYF,TRBV6-6,TRBJ2-4
CASSPPNRENTEAFF,TRBV18,TRBJ1-1
CASSPQTGVGTEAFF,TRBV9,TRBJ1-1
CASRGTDDRGRETQYF,TRBV27,TRBJ2-5
CASSSFDDRGYGYTF,TRBV12-3/TRBV12-4,TRBJ1-2
CASSANPTNEKLFF,TRBV9,TRBJ1-4
CASSRQTSGEKLFF,TRBV7-9,TRBJ1-4
CASSQDKTDFEAFF,TRBV4-3,TRBJ1-1
CASRNSNTGELFF,TRBV27,TRBJ2-2
CASSRGQGNIQYF,TRBV6-2/TRBV6-3,TRBJ2-4
CASSSNLPDSYYGYTF,TRBV5-1,TRBJ1-2
CASSVAAGGAYNEQFF,TRBV10-1,TRBJ2-1